The 31 T cell receptor beta chains below all came from one sample that was sequenced in a study of T cells after yellow fever vaccination. TCRdb re-derived calls from the 5' RACE reads in MiXCR, one entry per CDR3 protein. This sample carries 400,000 or so distinct CDR3 sequences, approximately 5.7% of them seen once, and the ten largest clones take approximately 16%. The sample consisted of PBMCs, taken 5 days after the yellow fever booster vaccination. The receptors derive from a man aged 25 to 45 who received the YFV17D yellow fever vaccine.

This sequence joins TRBV6-5 and TRBJ2-1; no clear D. The CDR3 covers 12 residues. Germline lookup yields CDR1 MNHEY and CDR2 SVGAGI. Trimming took off 5 bases at V and 8 bases at J, with 10 bases between the two ends. The CDR3 bases are TGTGCCAGCAGTCCCCCATCGGATGAGCAGTTCTTC. This encodes CASSPPSDEQFF.

This clonotype was counted at least ten times. The rearrangement links TRBV28 to TRBJ2-6; D is possibly TRBD1 (5 bases). CDR3 length: 14 residues. Germline V gene data show CDR1 as MDHEN and CDR2 as SYDVKM. In nucleotides, the CDR3 is TGTACTACAGGATCACACTCTGGGGCCAACGTCCTGACTTTC. It codes for CTTGSHSGANVLTF.

This clonotype has just a few counts. The chain is built from TRBV4-1 and TRBJ2-7; TRBD1 matches at 10 bases. The V gene's germline CDR1 is MGHRA and CDR2 YSYEKL. V lost 4 bases and J lost 4; bases outside the gene matches: 7. The CDR3 contains 15 residues. The CDR3 region has the DNA TGCGCCAGCAGCCTCACCGGGACAGGGGTGTACGAGCAGTACTTC. Translation gives CASSLTGTGVYEQYF.

The rearrangement joins TRBV5-1 to TRBJ2-1; D is uncertain. V was pared by 4 bases and J by 5 bases, with 13 bases between. Germline V CDR1 and CDR2: SGHRS, YFSETQ. The CDR3 is 14 amino acids. Here the CDR3 reads CASSATNYDNEQFF. DNA of the CDR3: TGCGCCAGCAGCGCCACTAACTATGACAATGAGCAGTTCTTC.

A few counts support this clonotype. The rearrangement joins TRBV11-1 to TRBJ2-3; the D gene is possibly TRBD2 (6 bases). The CDR3 spans 18 residues. The germline V gene encodes CDR1 SGHAT and CDR2 FQDESV (reference sequence). Trimming took off 5 bases at V and 0 bases at J, with 21 bases between the two ends. CDR3 in amino acids: CASSPRLSRDTSTDTQYF. The CDR3 bases are TGTGCCAGCAGCCCCCGATTATCGCGGGATACTAGCACAGATACGCAGTATTTT.

This clonotype was counted between two and nine times. The chain employs TRBV7-9 and TRBJ2-1; 10 nucleotides line up with TRBD2. Trimming cost V 6 bases and J 3 bases; bases outside gene matches: 5. Per germline, CDR1 SEHNR and CDR2 FQNEAQ (reference sequence). The CDR3 spans 15 residues. This chain's CDR3 is CASRPTSGFYNEQFF. CDR3 DNA sequence: TGTGCCAGCAGGCCGACTAGCGGGTTCTACAATGAGCAGTTCTTC.

The table lists this clonotype with a few counts. V usage is TRBV5-1 and J usage is TRBJ2-3; 10 bases fit TRBD2. Unmatched junction bases numbered 12, after V lost 0 bases and J lost 2 bases. CDR1 and CDR2 from the germline V gene are SGHRS and YFSETQ. The CDR3 is made up of 19 amino acids. The CDR3 protein is CASSLGVSGRAAVTDTQYF. The CDR3, as DNA: TGCGCCAGCAGCTTGGGGGTGAGCGGGAGGGCCGCGGTCACAGATACGCAGTATTTT.

This clonotype was picked up a small number of times. The chain combines TRBV12-3 or TRBV12-4 with TRBJ2-5; 9 bases agree with TRBD2. The CDR3 runs 14 residues. The J segment lost 2 bases and the V segment lost 8 bases, leaving 6 bases of the junction unmatched. In DNA form, the CDR3 reads TGTGCCAGCGCCCAGCGGGGGGAACAAGAGACCCAGTACTTC. This encodes CASAQRGEQETQYF.

In its sample, this clonotype was seen many times. The chain combines TRBV18 with TRBJ2-1, with a possible D match to TRBD1 (5 bases). The CDR3 covers 13 residues. Trimming left V 5 bases short and J 3 bases short, with 8 bases between. Looked up from germline, CDR1 is KGHSH and CDR2 is LQKENI. In nucleotides, the CDR3 is TGTGCCAGCTCATGGGGCAACTACAATGAGCAGTTCTTC. It is translated as CASSWGNYNEQFF.

This clonotype occurred many times. V and J are TRBV6-5 and TRBJ2-1; D gene uncertain. CDR3 length equals 11 residues. Trimming shortened V by 7 bases and J by 6 bases, and 7 bases separated the two germline ends. Germline V gene lookup returns CDR1 MNHEY and CDR2 SVGAGI. CDR3 coding DNA: TGTGCCAGCACTTGGGTCAATGAGCAGTTCTTC. Protein: CASTWVNEQFF.

This clonotype was counted many times. DNA for the CDR3: TGCAGTGCTTTCCTGGTTGCTTCCACAGATACGCAGTATTTT. Its protein is CSAFLVASTDTQYF. The J gene is TRBJ2-3, the V gene TRBV20-1; no reliable D call. The CDR3 sequence is 14 residues long. V was clipped by 5 bases and J by 2 bases, with 14 bases between them. Germline CDR1 is DFQATT and CDR2 is SNEGSKA (reference sequence).

This clonotype came up a few times. The junction departs from germline at one end; a sequencing error may be responsible. The chain couples TRBV7-7 to TRBJ2-1; no definite D call. Germline V gene lookup returns CDR1 SSHAT and CDR2 FNYEAQ (reference sequence). The CDR3 loop spans 12 amino acids. CDR3 region: CASSLEFGEQFF. The CDR3 DNA reads TGTGCTAGCAGCTTAGAATTCGGTGAGCAGTTCTTC.

This clonotype was found many times. This chain connects TRBV20-1 to TRBJ2-4; D is possibly TRBD2 (6 bases). The CDR3 spans 14 residues. V shed 2 bases and J shed 0 bases, with 8 bases lying between them. Looked up from germline, CDR1 is DFQATT and CDR2 is SNEGSKA (reference sequence). CDR3 in amino acids: CSARTGAAKNIQYF. The CDR3 bases are TGCAGTGCTAGAACGGGAGCAGCCAAAAACATTCAGTACTTC.

This clonotype was observed at least ten times. The rearrangement links TRBV29-1 to TRBJ2-1, with 8 bases aligning to TRBD2. Germline V gene lookup returns CDR1 SQVTM and CDR2 ANQGSEA. V shed 4 bases, J shed 0 bases, and the junction held 8 bases outside the gene matches. CDR3 size: 16 residues. The CDR3 nucleotides read TGCAGCGTTGCTAGCGGGCTGGATAGCTCCTACAATGAGCAGTTCTTC. The encoded protein is CSVASGLDSSYNEQFF.

The gene calls are TRBV12-3 or TRBV12-4 and TRBJ1-1; 9 bases agree with TRBD1. The junction had 5 bases not matched to a gene; V was cut back by 6 bases and J by 3 bases. This CDR3 comprises 14 residues. CDR3 sequence: CASRNRGQDTEAFF. The CDR3 bases are TGTGCCAGCAGAAACAGGGGGCAGGACACTGAAGCTTTCTTT.

This chain links TRBV14 with TRBJ2-5, with D perhaps matching TRBD2 (6 bases). The CDR3 runs 13 residues. Trimming shortened V by 5 bases and J by 6 bases, and 13 bases separated the two germline ends. The germline V gene has CDR1 SGHDN and CDR2 FVKESK. CDR3 amino acids: CASSSGLKKTQYF. CDR3 DNA: TGTGCCAGCAGCTCGGGACTCAAAAAGACCCAGTACTTC.

There are many counts of this clonotype. The chain uses TRBV27 and TRBJ2-7, with 9 bases fitting TRBD2. V shed 5 bases and J 1 base; nucleotides not matched to a gene: 6. Germline V gene lookup returns CDR1 MNHEY and CDR2 SMNVEV (reference sequence). The CDR3 runs 15 residues. The CDR3 region is CASSRGAGGSYEQYF. The CDR3 bases are TGTGCCAGCAGTCGAGGGGCGGGAGGGTCCTACGAGCAGTACTTC.

The rearrangement links TRBV12-3 or TRBV12-4 to TRBJ2-7; D unresolved. The CDR3 runs 12 residues. V was cut by 5 bases and J by 3 bases, with 8 bases left in between. CDR3 sequence reads: CASSHTLYEQYF. The DNA of the CDR3 is TGTGCCAGCAGTCATACACTCTACGAGCAGTACTTC.

This clonotype was picked up a small number of times. V gene TRBV28 combines with J gene TRBJ2-4, with 9 nucleotides matching TRBD1. With 0 bases clipped from V and 5 bases from J, the junction kept 2 bases outside the gene matches. The germline V gene has CDR1 MDHEN and CDR2 SYDVKM. The CDR3 consists of 15 residues. The CDR3 DNA reads TGTGCCAGCAGTTTATGGGGACAGGGCGAAAACATTCAGTACTTC. Encoded protein: CASSLWGQGENIQYF. The variable domain in full, completed from reference TRBV28 and TRBJ2-4, reads DVKVTQSSRYLVKRTGEKVFLECVQDMDHENMFWYRQDPGLGLRLIYFSYDVKMKEKGDIPEGYSVSREKKERFSLILESASTNQTSMYLCASSLWGQGENIQYFGAGTRLSVL.

This clonotype appeared many times. The chain employs TRBV12-3 or TRBV12-4 and TRBJ2-2; TRBD1 matches 11 bases. CDR3 length: 17 residues. Losses at the gene ends were 7 bases for V and 0 bases for J; bases not matched to a gene: 7. CDR3: CASILGTGGANTGELFF. DNA for the CDR3: TGTGCCAGCATCCTGGGGACAGGGGGTGCGAACACCGGGGAGCTGTTTTTT.

This clonotype appeared a few times. The chain is built from TRBV5-1 and TRBJ1-5; TRBD1 agrees at 7 bases. V lost 0 bases, J lost 6 bases, and 6 bases stayed unmatched. The V gene's germline CDR1 is SGHRS and CDR2 YFSETQ. The CDR3 runs to 15 residues. CDR3 loop: CASSLAGDRGQPQHF. The CDR3 DNA reads TGCGCCAGCAGCTTGGCCGGGGACAGAGGTCAGCCCCAGCATTTT.

The V gene is TRBV7-9, the J gene TRBJ1-1, with 9 bases matching TRBD1. V shed 6 bases and J 1 base; nucleotides not matched to a gene: 6. There are 15 residues in the CDR3. Germline V gene data show CDR1 as SEHNR and CDR2 as FQNEAQ (reference sequence). CDR3 in amino acids: CASSQSTGGNTEAFF. CDR3 nucleotide sequence: TGTGCCAGCAGTCAATCGACAGGGGGGAACACTGAAGCTTTCTTT.

This clonotype has more than one count but fewer than ten. The V and J genes are TRBV5-1 and TRBJ2-7; D not resolved. The V end was cut by 4 bases, the J end by 5 bases, with 19 bases between. The germline CDR1 and CDR2 sequences are SGHRS and YFSETQ. The CDR3 spans 15 residues. The DNA of the CDR3 is TGCGCCAGCAGCCCCAGCCCCACCGAGAACCACGAGCAGTACTTC. This gives the protein CASSPSPTENHEQYF.

This clonotype was recorded many times. J is TRBJ2-4 and V is TRBV7-9; 10 positions match TRBD2. The CDR3 has 15 amino acids. Germline V gives CDR1 SEHNR, CDR2 FQNEAQ (reference sequence). Trimming at V came to 4 bases and at J to 4 bases, leaving 4 bases not matched to a gene. CDR3: CASSSQREGKNIQYF. CDR3 in DNA: TGTGCCAGCAGCTCACAGCGGGAGGGTAAAAACATTCAGTACTTC.

The chain's CDR3 is CASSPRGAGGEKLFF. The CDR3 DNA follows: TGTGCCAGCAGCCCACGCGGAGCTGGTGGTGAAAAACTGTTTTTT. The V and J genes are TRBV3-1 and TRBJ1-4; the D is unclear. Trimming stripped 4 bases from V and 7 bases from J, with 16 bases between. The CDR3 covers 15 residues. Looked up from germline, CDR1 is LGHDT and CDR2 is YNNKEL (reference sequence).

This clonotype turned up a few times. The chain links TRBV7-7 to TRBJ2-3; a weak D match, TRBD1 (5 bases). The V gene's germline CDR1 is SSHAT and CDR2 FNYEAQ (reference sequence). CDR3 length: 12 amino acids. Trimming shortened V by 1 base and J by 8 bases, and 7 bases separated the two germline ends. The CDR3 nucleotides read TGTGCCAGCAGCTTAGGGCAGGGTACGCAGTATTTT. This gives the protein CASSLGQGTQYF.

This clonotype was counted only a few times. The chain joins TRBV3-1 to TRBJ2-5, with D possibly TRBD2 on 6 matching bases. This CDR3 comprises 15 residues. The V and J ends lost 0 bases and 1 base respectively, with 9 bases between them. Germline CDR1 is LGHDT and CDR2 is YNNKEL (reference sequence). For the CDR3, the DNA is TGTGCCAGCAGCCAAGATTGGGAGGCCCAAGAGACCCAGTACTTC. Residues: CASSQDWEAQETQYF.

This clonotype was observed many times. The chain employs TRBV3-1 and TRBJ2-7; D is unclear. Deletions cut 3 bases from V and 6 bases from J, with 9 bases between. The V gene's germline CDR1 is LGHDT and CDR2 YNNKEL (reference sequence). CDR3 length: 12 residues. The CDR3 DNA reads as TGTGCCAGCAGCCATGGCAGATCCGAGCAGTACTTC. Translated, it gives CASSHGRSEQYF.

This clonotype was found a few times. V gene TRBV6-2 or TRBV6-3 combines with J gene TRBJ2-1; D gene ambiguous. This CDR3 comprises 12 residues. In germline, CDR1 is MNHEY, CDR2 SVGEGT. V lost 1 base, J lost 12 bases, and 10 bases lay in between. CDR3 sequence reads: CASSYFSGRQFF. CDR3 coding DNA: TGTGCCAGCAGTTACTTTTCCGGACGGCAGTTCTTC.

This clonotype was seen more than once but under ten times. CDR3 DNA sequence: TGTGCCAGCTCGCGAGAGTCAGCCTACGAGCAGTACTTC. Translation: CASSRESAYEQYF. V gene TRBV18 combines with J gene TRBJ2-7; D is unresolved. Trimming shortened V by 6 bases and J by 2 bases, and 11 bases separated the two germline ends. The germline CDR1 and CDR2 sequences are KGHSH and LQKENI. The CDR3 sequence is 13 residues long.

The rearrangement joins TRBV7-2 to TRBJ2-1, with 12 positions matching TRBD2. This CDR3 has 17 amino acids. After removal of 5 bases from V and 8 bases from J, the junction contained 13 bases not matched to a gene. Germline CDR1 reads SGHTA; CDR2 reads FQGNSA. The CDR3 spells CASSKPISPSGGDEQFF. The CDR3, as DNA: TGTGCCAGCAGCAAGCCAATTTCGCCTAGCGGGGGGGATGAGCAGTTCTTC.